Shown below are 5 T cell receptor beta chains from a single sample sequenced in a study of T and B cells in COVID-19 patients. TRB rearrangements were amplified by multiplex PCR with BIOMED2 TRB-A/B primers. TCRdb independently ran MiXCR on the multiplex PCR reads; one entry per CDR3 protein. The sample comprises thousands of distinct CDR3 sequences, 31% of which are singletons, and approximately 22% rests with the top ten. From blood, about 240-500 ng of genomic DNA served as TRB template. Sample: blood. Receptors were obtained from a human donor who had recovered from COVID-19.

Regarding this clonotype: The junction does not match germline at one end; this may be a read error. The J gene is TRBJ2-1, the V gene TRBV10-1, with D possibly TRBD1 on 6 matching bases. Germline V CDR1 and CDR2: WNHNN, SYGVQD (reference sequence). The CDR3 loop spans 13 amino acids. The CDR3 nucleotides read TGTGCCATCCAGGGGAGCTCCTACAATGAGCAGTTCTTC. Residues: CAIQGSSYNEQFF.

The chain couples TRBV6-2 or TRBV6-3 to TRBJ2-2; D possibly corresponds to TRBD2 (5 bases). CDR1 MNHEY and CDR2 SVGEGT come from the germline V gene. This CDR3 spans 14 amino acids. Trimming cost V 6 bases and J 4 bases, with 12 bases left between them. CDR3 in amino acids: CASSREYITGELFF. DNA for the CDR3: TGTGCCAGCAGCCGGGAATATATCACCGGGGAGCTGTTTTTT.

This clonotype qualifies as medium-sized (0.01 to 0.1%). The chain uses TRBV11-1 and TRBJ2-5, with 8 bases that match TRBD1. Germline V gene lookup returns CDR1 SGHAT and CDR2 FQDESV (reference sequence). This CDR3 is built from 14 residues. The ends lost 5 bases at V and 2 bases at J; junction bases unmatched: 4. This CDR3 reads CASSSRQGQETQYF. The CDR3 DNA follows: TGTGCCAGCAGCAGCAGACAGGGGCAAGAGACCCAGTACTTC.

This clonotype is classed as medium-sized. The rearrangement joins TRBV6-6 to TRBJ2-3, with 10 bases matching TRBD2. The V and J ends lost 5 bases and 1 base, in that order; junction bases with no gene match: 3. Looked up from germline, CDR1 is MNHNY and CDR2 is SVGAGI (reference sequence). This CDR3 is built from 15 residues. CDR3 bases: TGTGCCAGCAGTCGAGCGGGGGGGCGCACAGATACGCAGTATTTT. Residues: CASSRAGGRTDTQYF.

By frequency in the sample, this clonotype is medium-sized. The chain recombines TRBV6-6 with TRBJ2-1; no firm D call. V gave up 8 bases and J gave up 7 bases, with 9 bases separating them. The CDR3 consists of 11 residues. Germline values: CDR1 MNHNY, CDR2 SVGAGI (reference sequence). CDR3 in amino acids: CASLVLNEQFF. CDR3 in DNA: TGTGCCAGCCTAGTGCTAAATGAGCAGTTCTTC.